This TCR beta chain appears in the sequencing data of a study of response to subunit inactivated influenza vaccine. Study-wide results and limits: Each seasonal influenza vaccination recruits few new T cells, the authors suggested.

This clonotype was found a few times. Its antigen is currently unknown. MiXCR was run by TCRdb on the RT-PCR reads, yielding one entry per CDR3 protein. The profile covers hundreds of thousands of distinct CDR3 sequences, with 25% appearing a single time and approximately 1.9% taken by the ten largest. The V gene's germline CDR1 is LGHNA and CDR2 YSLEER. Unmatched junction bases numbered 1, after V lost 1 base and J lost 5 bases. This CDR3 is 13 amino acids long. The chain recombines TRBV4-3 with TRBJ2-5, with 7 bases aligning to TRBD1. The material sequenced was CD4+ T cells sorted from PBMCs, taken 5 to 6 days after vaccination. This clonotype was sampled from a man aged 50 to 59 who received an inactivated influenza vaccine. CDR3 loop: CASSQATGETQYF. Written as DNA, the CDR3 is TGCGCCAGCAGCCAAGCGACAGGGGAGACCCAGTACTTC.